A single sample is the source of the 9 T cell receptor beta chains below, sequenced in a study of response to subunit inactivated influenza vaccine. TCRdb processed the RT-PCR reads anew with MiXCR; each CDR3 protein has one entry. The sample has just under 550,000 distinct CDR3 sequences, under 30% seen once. This sample was also put to use in a study of T cells expressing NK-cell markers. That source adds: It was by 5'RACE template switching with UMIs that TCR beta cDNA was made.

The material sequenced was CD4+ T cells sorted from PBMCs, taken approximately 13 days after vaccination. The receptor set was obtained from a man aged 50 to 60 who received an inactivated influenza vaccine.

The V and J genes are TRBV9 and TRBJ2-2; no definite D call. Germline V gives CDR1 SGDLS, CDR2 YYNGEE. The CDR3 runs 14 residues. Deletions cut 0 bases from V and 0 bases from J, with 3 bases between. CDR3 DNA sequence: TGTGCCAGCAGCGTAGTTGCGAACACCGGGGAGCTGTTTTTT. This encodes CASSVVANTGELFF.

This clonotype has a handful of counts. V and J are TRBV2 and TRBJ2-1; 7 nucleotides align to TRBD2. Germline-derived CDR1 and CDR2 are SNHLY and FYNNEI. V trimming: 5 bases; J trimming: 0 bases; junction bases outside the gene matches: 13. The CDR3 has 18 amino acids. The CDR3 region is CASSTLGSSGSSYNEQFF. DNA of the CDR3: TGTGCCAGCAGTACTCTGGGCTCTAGCGGAAGCTCCTACAATGAGCAGTTCTTC.

V gene TRBV9 combines with J gene TRBJ2-1; 10 positions match TRBD2. Trimming took 4 bases from V and 6 from J; bases not matched to a gene: 7. This CDR3 spans 15 amino acids. Germline V gene lookup returns CDR1 SGDLS and CDR2 YYNGEE. The CDR3 sequence: CASSPTSGWFNEQFF. The CDR3 DNA reads TGTGCCAGCAGCCCGACTAGCGGGTGGTTCAATGAGCAGTTCTTC. The whole variable domain, remainder taken from reference TRBV9 and TRBJ2-1, is DSGVTQTPKHLITATGQRVTLRCSPRSGDLSVYWYQQSLDQGLQFLIQYYNGEERAKGNILERFSAQQFPDLHSELNLSSLELGDSALYFCASSPTSGWFNEQFFGPGTRLTVL.

This clonotype was observed at least ten times. The rearrangement uses TRBV30 and TRBJ2-3, with no clear D. Trimming removed 0 bases at V and 5 bases at J, with 6 bases between. The CDR3 runs 12 residues. The germline V gene encodes CDR1 GTSNPN and CDR2 SVGIG (reference sequence). The CDR3 sequence is CAWSVQQDTQYF. Here the CDR3 DNA reads TGTGCCTGGAGTGTACAGCAAGATACGCAGTATTTT.

Only a few counts were recorded for this clonotype. The chain employs TRBV10-3 and TRBJ1-2, with D uncertain. Germline CDR1 reads ENHRY; CDR2 reads SYGVKD. The length of the CDR3 is 13 residues. V lost 3 bases and J lost 3, with 8 bases in between. The DNA of the CDR3 is TGTGCCATCAGTGAAAGGGTGGACTATGGCTACACCTTC. It yields the protein CAISERVDYGYTF.

This clonotype was counted only a few times. CDR3 bases: TGTGCCAGCAGCCAAAGGTGGGATGAAAAACTGTTTTTT. This sequence encodes CASSQRWDEKLFF. V and J are TRBV3-1 and TRBJ1-4; unclear D gene. The V gene's germline CDR1 is LGHDT and CDR2 YNNKEL (reference sequence). The CDR3 covers 13 residues. Trimming took 2 bases from V and 6 from J, leaving 7 bases between them.

This clonotype was counted only a few times. The gene calls are TRBV12-3 or TRBV12-4 and TRBJ2-7; D call uncertain. Trimming pared 7 bases from V and 5 bases from J, leaving 9 bases between. The CDR3 loop spans 11 amino acids. The CDR3 loop is CASNKGNEQYF. The CDR3, as DNA: TGTGCCAGCAACAAAGGGAACGAGCAGTACTTC.

This clonotype was recorded a few times. The chain combines TRBV20-1 with TRBJ2-2; D not resolved. Germline CDR1 DFQATT, CDR2 SNEGSKA (reference sequence). CDR3 length equals 13 residues. V was shortened by 6 bases and J by 2 bases, with 10 bases between the two germline ends. The CDR3 spells CSAAGPNTGELFF. CDR3 DNA sequence: TGCAGTGCCGCCGGGCCAAACACCGGGGAGCTGTTTTTT.

This clonotype has a count of ten or more. The chain is built from TRBV6-5 and TRBJ2-1; 12 nucleotides align to TRBD1. V trimming: 1 base; J trimming: 8 bases; junction bases outside the gene matches: 3. Germline CDR1 and CDR2: MNHEY and SVGAGI. The CDR3 totals 15 residues. The CDR3 bases are TGTGCCAGCAGTTACTGGGACAGGGGGCAGGATGAGCAGTTCTTC. Its protein product is CASSYWDRGQDEQFF.